The table lists the clone carrying this T cell receptor beta chain with many counts. Researchers made TCR beta libraries by using iRepertoire HTBI primers and running Arm-PCR on CDR3 regions. TCRdb recomputed calls from the multiplex PCR reads with MiXCR, one row per CDR3 protein. This table has 450,000 or so distinct CDR3 sequences, less than 25% appearing once. Time point: persistent/refractory GD, antithyroid drugs over 5 years with positive TRAb. PBMCs were the source of the RNA used for TCR sequencing. Graves' disease was diagnosed by American Thyroid Association guidelines. One endocrinology department in Xi'an, China, was where patients came from. CDR1 is SQVTM, CDR2 ANQGSEA, per germline. The CDR3 spans 13 residues. V was clipped by 3 bases and J by 1 base, with 9 bases between them. The data originate from a study of regulatory T cells in long-lasting Graves disease.

The sequence came from a female donor with Graves disease. The specimen comprised peripheral blood mononuclear cells (PBMCs), sampled when the disease was refractory, from a patient treated with antithyroid drugs. The chain has TRBV29-1 and TRBJ2-5; the D is unclear. The CDR3 DNA reads as TGCAGCGTTGACGATGGCGGCCAAGAGACCCAGTACTTC. Its protein is CSVDDGGQETQYF. Complete variable domain (other parts from reference TRBV29-1 and TRBJ2-5): SAVISQKPSRDICQRGTSLTIQCQVDSQVTMMFWYRQQPGQSLTLIATANQGSEATYESGFVIDKFPISRPNLTFSTLTVSNMSPEDSSIYLCSVDDGGQETQYFGPGTRLLVL.